Detailed here is one TCR beta chain. Its target is unknown. This specimen belongs to a study of post-analysis software for immune sequencing data. Study background: Both relapsing-remitting and secondary progressive multiple sclerosis featured among the disease courses, as did progressive-relapsing multiple sclerosis.

Germline CDR1 and CDR2: SGDLS and YYNGEE. CDR3 length: 15 amino acids. V lost 0 bases to trimming and J lost 4 bases; unmatched junction nucleotides: 2. Study conclusions and caveats: Controls showed significantly higher normalized Chao1 diversity than did multiple sclerosis patients.

Unique molecular identifiers were carried by the TCR beta cDNA libraries. TCRdb re-called the PCR reads through MiXCR, storing one row per CDR3 protein. This sample yields 160,000 or so distinct CDR3 sequences, of which about 36% are seen a single time; under 30% belongs to the top ten. This material consisted of blood, taken after autologous hematopoietic stem cell transplantation. V gene TRBV9 combines with J gene TRBJ2-3; 10 bases are a match to TRBD2. The clonotype originates from a girl aged 5-17 years with multiple sclerosis. This CDR3 reads CASSVVSGGADTQYF. In DNA form, the CDR3 reads TGTGCCAGCAGCGTAGTCAGCGGGGGGGCAGATACGCAGTATTTT.